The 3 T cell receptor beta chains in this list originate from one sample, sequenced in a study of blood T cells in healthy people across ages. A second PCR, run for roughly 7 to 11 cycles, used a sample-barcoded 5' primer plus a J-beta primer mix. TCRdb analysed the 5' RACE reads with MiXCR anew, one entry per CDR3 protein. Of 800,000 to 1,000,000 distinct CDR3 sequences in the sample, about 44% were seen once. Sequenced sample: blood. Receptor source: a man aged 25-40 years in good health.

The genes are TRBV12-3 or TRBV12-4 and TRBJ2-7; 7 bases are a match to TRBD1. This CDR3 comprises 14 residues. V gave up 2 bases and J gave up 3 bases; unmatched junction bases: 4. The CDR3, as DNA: TGTGCCAGCAGTTTAACAGGGGAATACTACGAGCAGTACTTC. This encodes CASSLTGEYYEQYF.

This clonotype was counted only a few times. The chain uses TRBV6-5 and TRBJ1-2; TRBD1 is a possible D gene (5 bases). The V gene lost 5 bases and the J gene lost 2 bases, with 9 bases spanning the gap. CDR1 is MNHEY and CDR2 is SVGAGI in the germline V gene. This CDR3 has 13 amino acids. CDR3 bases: TGTGCCAGCAGTGTCGGGACGAACTATGGCTACACCTTC. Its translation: CASSVGTNYGYTF.

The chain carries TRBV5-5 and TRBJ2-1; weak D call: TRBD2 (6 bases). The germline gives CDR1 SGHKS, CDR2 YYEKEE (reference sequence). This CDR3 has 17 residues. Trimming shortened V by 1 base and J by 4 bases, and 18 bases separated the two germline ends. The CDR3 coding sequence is TGTGCCAGCAGCTTGAAGGGAGCTGGAGGGAATTACAATGAGCAGTTCTTC. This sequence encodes CASSLKGAGGNYNEQFF.